This TCR beta chain was retrieved from a study of breast tumors, draining lymph nodes, adjacent tissues. Study-level findings and limits: That most tumor T cells come from lymph nodes remained unproven. Most tumor T cells seemingly derive from lymph node, then expand in tumor. Compared with lymph nodes, tumors were less diverse; compared with nontumor tissue, more. Luminal-like breast cancer showed significantly greater tumor-nontumor repertoire similarity than basal-like breast cancer did.

This CDR3 region has 14 residues. V lost 0 bases to trimming and J lost 12 bases, with 15 bases between them. CDR1 and CDR2 (germline): SGHDN, FVKESK. From the multiplex PCR reads, TCRdb called clonotypes with MiXCR, one entry per CDR3 protein. The sample lists about 230,000 distinct CDR3 sequences, roughly 32% occurring once. Breast cancer patients provided tissue from their axillary draining lymph nodes. At least ten counts were recorded for this clonotype. What it binds is unknown. The sequenced material came from axillary lymph node tissue. J is TRBJ2-1 and V is TRBV14; D is possibly TRBD1 or TRBD2 (6 bases each). The sequence was obtained from a female donor with breast cancer. Some clones in this sample may be carry-over from other donors' samples. The CDR3 region has the DNA TGTGCCAGCAGCCAAGATTGGGGGGCGAGGCGGCAGTTCTTC. Amino acid sequence: CASSQDWGARRQFF.